The 18 T cell receptor beta chains given below trace back to one sample, sequenced in a study of blood T cell repertoires in COVID-19. Sequencing was performed with immunoSEQ multiplex PCR; in TCRdb, only in-frame clones are kept and a portion is missing. The sample yields 100,000 to 150,000 clones, around 88% seen once. Sample: peripheral blood. Source of these receptors: a man aged 50 to 60 with active or convalescent COVID-19.

V is TRBV2 and J is TRBJ1-5, with 8 bases matching TRBD1. The CDR3 spans 17 residues. The ends lost 2 bases at V and 0 bases at J; junction bases unmatched: 6. Per germline, CDR1 SNHLY and CDR2 FYNNEI. The CDR3 spells CASSELTGGYSNQPQHF. CDR3 coding DNA: TGTGCCAGCAGTGAACTTACAGGGGGTTATAGCAATCAGCCCCAGCATTTT.

The chain recombines TRBV10-3 with TRBJ2-1; TRBD2 agrees at 9 bases. The trim removed 6 bases at V and 5 bases at J, leaving 8 bases unmatched. This CDR3 comprises 15 residues. The germline gives CDR1 ENHRY, CDR2 SYGVKD. This CDR3 reads CAIRKVAGGHNEQFF. In nucleotides, the CDR3 is TGTGCCATCAGGAAGGTGGCGGGAGGGCACAATGAGCAGTTCTTC.

V usage is TRBV5-4 and J usage is TRBJ2-5, with TRBD1 matching over 8 bases. From germline, CDR1 is SGHNT and CDR2 YYREEE (reference sequence). This CDR3 has 16 amino acids. V lost 3 bases, J lost 0 bases, and 7 bases stayed unmatched. For the CDR3, the DNA is TGTGCCAGCAGCTCATGGACAGGGCACTACCAAGAGACCCAGTACTTC. Translated, it gives CASSSWTGHYQETQYF. The full variable domain, rest sourced from reference TRBV5-4 and TRBJ2-5, is ETGVTQSPTHLIKTRGQQVTLRCSSQSGHNTVSWYQQALGQGPQFIFQYYREEENGRGNFPPRFSGLQFPNYSSELNVNALELDDSALYLCASSSWTGHYQETQYFGPGTRLLVL.

CDR3 in DNA: TGCGCCAGCAGCTCTGTGGGGACAGGGGCCACAGATACGCAGTATTTT. Translation: CASSSVGTGATDTQYF. The gene calls are TRBV5-1 and TRBJ2-3; 10 bases align to TRBD1. Germline-derived CDR1 and CDR2 are SGHRS and YFSETQ. CDR3 length equals 16 residues. Trimming at V came to 3 bases and at J to 2 bases, leaving 6 bases not matched to a gene.

V gene TRBV5-1 combines with J gene TRBJ2-1, with 8 nucleotides matching TRBD2. This CDR3 is built from 16 residues. Per the germline V gene, CDR1 is SGHRS and CDR2 is YFSETQ. The V and J ends lost 3 bases and 6 bases, in that order; junction bases with no gene match: 11. The CDR3 nucleotides read TGCGCCAGCAGCTCCTTCCCCGGGACTAGTTCCAATGAGCAGTTCTTC. This gives the protein CASSSFPGTSSNEQFF.

The chain combines TRBV5-4 with TRBJ2-5, with a weak D call TRBD2 (5 bases). This CDR3 is built from 13 residues. V lost 3 bases, J lost 4 bases, and 10 bases lay in between. Germline lookup yields CDR1 SGHNT and CDR2 YYREEE (reference sequence). DNA of the CDR3: TGTGCCAGCAGCTCTCCGGAGGCAGAGACCCAGTACTTC. Residues: CASSSPEAETQYF.

The CDR3 nucleotides are TGTGCCAGCTCACCACCGAAGGGGATTGAGAGCACAGATACGCAGTATTTT. As protein: CASSPPKGIESTDTQYF. The chain has TRBV18 and TRBJ2-3; TRBD1 is a possible D gene (5 bases). The germline V and J ends were trimmed by 0 bases and 0 bases, with 13 bases remaining between them. In germline, CDR1 is KGHSH, CDR2 LQKENI. The CDR3 is 17 amino acids.

The chain couples TRBV24-1 to TRBJ2-3; D gene uncertain. There are 13 residues in the CDR3. Looked up from germline, CDR1 is KGHDR and CDR2 is SFDVKD. The V gene lost 5 bases and the J gene lost 3 bases, with 8 bases spanning the gap. The CDR3 nucleotides are TGTGCCACCAGTGTCCCCCAAACAGATACGCAGTATTTT. This gives the protein CATSVPQTDTQYF.

The rearrangement uses TRBV6-6 and TRBJ2-6; D unclear. There are 15 residues in the CDR3. V was trimmed by 5 bases and J by 0 bases, leaving 8 bases between them. Germline CDR1 and CDR2: MNHNY and SVGAGI (reference sequence). CDR3: CASSPRVSGANVLTF. The CDR3 DNA reads TGTGCCAGCAGTCCCCGGGTCTCTGGGGCCAACGTCCTGACTTTC.

The chain combines TRBV7-9 with TRBJ1-4, with no clear D. The CDR3 runs 16 residues. From germline, CDR1 is SEHNR and CDR2 FQNEAQ (reference sequence). Trimming left V 1 base short and J 0 bases short, with 9 bases between. CDR3 in DNA: TGTGCCAGCAGCTTAGTAGTCGGAGCAACTAATGAAAAACTGTTTTTT. This sequence encodes CASSLVVGATNEKLFF.

The rearrangement joins TRBV11-2 to TRBJ2-3; D remains ambiguous. Germline V gene lookup returns CDR1 SGHAT and CDR2 FQNNGV. Trimming cost V 6 bases and J 1 base, with 8 bases left between them. The CDR3 runs to 13 residues. CDR3 in DNA: TGTGCCAGCAGAACCTCAGGCACAGATACGCAGTATTTT. Protein: CASRTSGTDTQYF.

The rearrangement uses TRBV4-1 and TRBJ2-1, with 8 bases identical to TRBD2. CDR1 is MGHRA and CDR2 is YSYEKL in the germline V gene. The CDR3 sequence is 16 residues long. The V gene end was trimmed by 0 bases and the J gene end by 7 bases; junction bases not matched to a gene: 8. CDR3 loop: CASSQDFGSGVNEQFF. The CDR3 nucleotides are TGCGCCAGCAGCCAAGATTTTGGTAGCGGGGTTAATGAGCAGTTCTTC.

This chain connects TRBV5-4 to TRBJ1-2; tentatively, D is TRBD1 (6 bases). V lost 1 base and J 7 bases, leaving 8 bases between the germline ends. CDR1 and CDR2 from the germline V gene are SGHNT and YYREEE (reference sequence). The length of the CDR3 is 12 residues. The CDR3 DNA reads TGTGCCAGCAGCTTGACAGGGTTTGGCTACACCTTC. Residues: CASSLTGFGYTF.

A remark on this clone: Germline is not matched at one junction end, which may reflect a read error. The gene calls are TRBV5-4 and TRBJ2-7; 7 bases are a match to TRBD2. Looked up from germline, CDR1 is SGHNT and CDR2 is YYREEE (reference sequence). The CDR3 consists of 16 residues. The CDR3 nucleotides read TGTGCCAGCAGCGCACAAACTAGCGAGGACCCCTACGGGCAGTACTTC. Encoded protein: CASSAQTSEDPYGQYF.

The chain has TRBV29-1 and TRBJ1-2; 7 bases line up with TRBD1. Germline CDR1 reads SQVTM; CDR2 reads ANQGSEA. J lost 0 bases, V lost 7 bases, and 8 bases had no gene match. The CDR3 consists of 14 residues. The CDR3 DNA follows: TGCAGCGCCTTGACAGGGAGGACTAACTATGGCTACACCTTC. This sequence encodes CSALTGRTNYGYTF.

The V call is TRBV10-2, the J call TRBJ1-6, with D possibly TRBD1 on 5 matching bases. From germline, CDR1 is WSHSY and CDR2 SAAADI. The CDR3 contains 14 residues. The V end was cut by 8 bases, the J end by 7 bases, with 15 bases between. CDR3 DNA sequence: TGCGCCAGCCTTACGGCAGGGCCCAATTCACCCCTCCACTTT. Translated, it gives CASLTAGPNSPLHF.

The rearrangement uses TRBV19 and TRBJ2-7, with 9 bases matching TRBD1. Germline V gene lookup returns CDR1 LNHDA and CDR2 SQIVND (reference sequence). The CDR3 is 14 residues long. Trimming took 9 bases from V and 1 from J; bases not matched to a gene: 7. The CDR3 bases are TGTGCCAGCGCACGACAGGGGGAATCCTACGAGCAGTACTTC. It is translated as CASARQGESYEQYF.

The chain combines TRBV5-1 with TRBJ2-3; D possibly corresponds to TRBD1 (6 bases). Germline CDR1 and CDR2: SGHRS and YFSETQ. The CDR3 covers 13 residues. Trimming took off 3 bases at V and 7 bases at J, with 12 bases between the two ends. The CDR3 nucleotides are TGCGCCAGCAGCTCGGACAGTGCCTATACGCAGTATTTT. This codes for CASSSDSAYTQYF.